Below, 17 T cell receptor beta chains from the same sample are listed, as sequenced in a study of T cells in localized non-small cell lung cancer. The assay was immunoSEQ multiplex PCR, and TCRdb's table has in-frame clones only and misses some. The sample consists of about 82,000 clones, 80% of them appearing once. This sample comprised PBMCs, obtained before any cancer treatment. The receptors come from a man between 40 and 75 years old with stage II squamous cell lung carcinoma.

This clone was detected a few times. CDR3 loop: CAWSAGLAGSEQYF. The DNA of the CDR3 is TGTGCCTGGAGTGCGGGACTAGCGGGAAGCGAGCAGTACTTC. The genes are TRBV30 and TRBJ2-7; 13 nucleotides align to TRBD2. The CDR3 has 14 residues. V lost 1 base, J lost 6 bases, and 3 bases stayed unmatched. CDR1 and CDR2 (germline): GTSNPN, SVGIG (reference sequence).

CDR3 DNA: TGTGCCACCAGCAGAGGCGGCGCAGGGTGGAAAGGCTACACCTTC. Encoded protein: CATSRGGAGWKGYTF. The chain is built from TRBV15 and TRBJ1-2; maybe TRBD1 (5 bases). Trimming removed 1 base from V and 8 bases from J, with 17 bases in between. Germline V gene data show CDR1 as LNHNV and CDR2 as YYDKDF (reference sequence). There are 15 residues in the CDR3. Full variable domain (rest looked up from reference TRBV15 and TRBJ1-2): DAMVIQNPRYQVTQFGKPVTLSCSQTLNHNVMYWYQQKSSQAPKLLFHYYDKDFNNEADTPDNFQSRRPNTSFCFLDIRSPGLGDTAMYLCATSRGGAGWKGYTFGSGTRLTVV.

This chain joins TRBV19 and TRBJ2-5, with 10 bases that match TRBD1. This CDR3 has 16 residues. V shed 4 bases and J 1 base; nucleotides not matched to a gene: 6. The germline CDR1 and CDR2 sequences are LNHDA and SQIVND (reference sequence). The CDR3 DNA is TGTGCCAGTAGTACCTGGGACAGGGGTACCCAAGAGACCCAGTACTTC. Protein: CASSTWDRGTQETQYF.

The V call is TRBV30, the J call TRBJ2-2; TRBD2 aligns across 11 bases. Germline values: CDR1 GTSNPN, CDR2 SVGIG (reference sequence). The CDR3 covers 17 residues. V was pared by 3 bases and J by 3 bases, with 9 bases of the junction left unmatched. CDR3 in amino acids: CAWSLAGGPRDTGELFF. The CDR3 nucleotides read TGTGCCTGGAGCTTAGCGGGAGGGCCCCGGGACACCGGGGAGCTGTTTTTT. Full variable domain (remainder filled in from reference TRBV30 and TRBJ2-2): SQTIHQWPATLVQPVGSPLSLECTVEGTSNPNLYWYRQAAGRGLQLLFYSVGIGQISSEVPQNLSASRPQDRQFILSSKKLLLSDSGFYLCAWSLAGGPRDTGELFFGEGSRLTVL.

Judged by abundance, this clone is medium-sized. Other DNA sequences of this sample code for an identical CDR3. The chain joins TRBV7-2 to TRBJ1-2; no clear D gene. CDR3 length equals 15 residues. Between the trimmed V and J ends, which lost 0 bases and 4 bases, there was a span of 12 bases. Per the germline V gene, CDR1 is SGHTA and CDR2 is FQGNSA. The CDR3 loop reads CASSLARRSSYGYTF. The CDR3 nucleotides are TGTGCCAGCAGCTTAGCGAGGAGGTCTTCCTATGGCTACACCTTC.

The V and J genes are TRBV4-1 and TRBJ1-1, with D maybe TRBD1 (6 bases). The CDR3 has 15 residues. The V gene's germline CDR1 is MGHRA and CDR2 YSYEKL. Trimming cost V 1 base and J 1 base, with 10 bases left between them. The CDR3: CASSQGGTTNTEAFF. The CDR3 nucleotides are TGCGCCAGCAGCCAAGGAGGGACAACGAACACTGAAGCTTTCTTT.

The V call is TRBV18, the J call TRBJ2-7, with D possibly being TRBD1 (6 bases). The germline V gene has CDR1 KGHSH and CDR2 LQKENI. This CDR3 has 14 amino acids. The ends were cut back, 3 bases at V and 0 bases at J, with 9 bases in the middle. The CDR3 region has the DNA TGTGCCAGCTCACCCCCGGGACACTCCTACGAGCAGTACTTC. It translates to CASSPPGHSYEQYF.

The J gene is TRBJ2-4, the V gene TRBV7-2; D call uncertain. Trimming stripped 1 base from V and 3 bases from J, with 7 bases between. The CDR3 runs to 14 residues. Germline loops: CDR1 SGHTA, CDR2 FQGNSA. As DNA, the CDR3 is TGTGCCAGCAGCTTAGGACATCTCAAAAACATTCAGTACTTC. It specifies CASSLGHLKNIQYF.

CDR3 nucleotide sequence: TGTGCCAGCAGCTTCGGTACGGGGGCTGAAGCTTTCTTT. Encoded protein: CASSFGTGAEAFF. V usage is TRBV7-3 and J usage is TRBJ1-1; D is possibly TRBD1 (5 bases). The CDR3 is 13 residues long. V was pared by 3 bases and J by 6 bases, with 11 bases between. Germline V lookup: CDR1 SGHTA, CDR2 FQGTGA.

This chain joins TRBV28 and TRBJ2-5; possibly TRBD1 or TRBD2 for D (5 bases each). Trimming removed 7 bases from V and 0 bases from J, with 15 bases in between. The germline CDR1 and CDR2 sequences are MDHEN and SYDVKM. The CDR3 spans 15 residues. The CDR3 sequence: CASKRPGTYQETQYF. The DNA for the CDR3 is TGTGCCAGCAAGCGTCCAGGGACGTACCAAGAGACCCAGTACTTC.

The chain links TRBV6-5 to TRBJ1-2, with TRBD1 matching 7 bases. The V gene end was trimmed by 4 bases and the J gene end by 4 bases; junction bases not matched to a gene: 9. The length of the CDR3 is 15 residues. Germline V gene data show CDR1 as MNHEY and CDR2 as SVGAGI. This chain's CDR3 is CASSSLRGQTYGYTF. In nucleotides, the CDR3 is TGTGCCAGCAGTTCACTCCGGGGACAGACCTATGGCTACACCTTC.

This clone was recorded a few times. The CDR3 coding sequence is TGTGCCACCAGCAGAGCGCAGGGGGCGGGTGGCTACACCTTC. The encoded protein is CATSRAQGAGGYTF. The chain links TRBV15 to TRBJ1-2, with 8 bases lining up with TRBD1. This CDR3 has 14 amino acids. J gave up 7 bases and V 1 base, and 5 bases lay outside the gene matches. Germline V gene sequence: CDR1 LNHNV, CDR2 YYDKDF (reference sequence).

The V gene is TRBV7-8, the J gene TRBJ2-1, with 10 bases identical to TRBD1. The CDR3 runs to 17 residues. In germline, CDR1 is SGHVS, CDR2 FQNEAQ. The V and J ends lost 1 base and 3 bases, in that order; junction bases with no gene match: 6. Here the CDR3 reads CASSLDWRTGGYNEQFF. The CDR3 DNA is TGTGCCAGCAGCTTAGACTGGAGGACAGGGGGCTACAATGAGCAGTTCTTC.

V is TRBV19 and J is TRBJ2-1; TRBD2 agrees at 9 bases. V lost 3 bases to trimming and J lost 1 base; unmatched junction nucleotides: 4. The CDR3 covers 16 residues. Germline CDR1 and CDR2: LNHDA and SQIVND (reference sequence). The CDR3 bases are TGTGCCAGTAGTATCGGCCTAGCGGGATCCTACAATGAGCAGTTCTTC. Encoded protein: CASSIGLAGSYNEQFF.

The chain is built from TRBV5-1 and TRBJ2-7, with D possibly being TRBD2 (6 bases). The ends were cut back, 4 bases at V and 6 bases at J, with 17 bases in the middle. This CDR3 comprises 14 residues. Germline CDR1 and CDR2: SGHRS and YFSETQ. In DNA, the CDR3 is TGCGCCAGCAGCGGACGGGACTCCTCTGGCGAGCAGTACTTC. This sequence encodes CASSGRDSSGEQYF.

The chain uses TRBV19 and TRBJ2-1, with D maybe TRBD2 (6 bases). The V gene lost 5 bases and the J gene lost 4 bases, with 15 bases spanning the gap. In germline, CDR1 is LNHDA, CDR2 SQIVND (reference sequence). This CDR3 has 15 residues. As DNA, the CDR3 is TGTGCCAGTAGTCCTGAGGCGGGGCCGTACAATGAGCAGTTCTTC. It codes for CASSPEAGPYNEQFF.

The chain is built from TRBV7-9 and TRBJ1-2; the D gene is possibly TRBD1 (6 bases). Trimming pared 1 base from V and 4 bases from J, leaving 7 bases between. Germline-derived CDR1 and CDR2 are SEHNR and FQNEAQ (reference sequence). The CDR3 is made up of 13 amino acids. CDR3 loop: CASSLEDSYGYTF. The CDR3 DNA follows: TGTGCCAGCAGCTTAGAGGACAGCTATGGCTACACCTTC.